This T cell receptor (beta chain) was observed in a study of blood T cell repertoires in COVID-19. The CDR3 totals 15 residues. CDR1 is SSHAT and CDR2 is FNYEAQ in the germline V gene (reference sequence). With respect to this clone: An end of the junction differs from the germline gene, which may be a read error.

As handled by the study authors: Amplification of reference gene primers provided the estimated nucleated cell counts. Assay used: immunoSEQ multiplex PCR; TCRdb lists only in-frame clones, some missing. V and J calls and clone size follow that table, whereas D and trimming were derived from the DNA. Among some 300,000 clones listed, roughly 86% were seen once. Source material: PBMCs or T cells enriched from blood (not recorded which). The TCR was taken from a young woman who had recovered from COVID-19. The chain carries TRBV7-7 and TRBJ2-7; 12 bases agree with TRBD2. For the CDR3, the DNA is TGTGCTAGCAGCCAAGGACTAGCGGGAACCTACGAGCAGTACTTC. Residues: CASSQGLAGTYEQYF.